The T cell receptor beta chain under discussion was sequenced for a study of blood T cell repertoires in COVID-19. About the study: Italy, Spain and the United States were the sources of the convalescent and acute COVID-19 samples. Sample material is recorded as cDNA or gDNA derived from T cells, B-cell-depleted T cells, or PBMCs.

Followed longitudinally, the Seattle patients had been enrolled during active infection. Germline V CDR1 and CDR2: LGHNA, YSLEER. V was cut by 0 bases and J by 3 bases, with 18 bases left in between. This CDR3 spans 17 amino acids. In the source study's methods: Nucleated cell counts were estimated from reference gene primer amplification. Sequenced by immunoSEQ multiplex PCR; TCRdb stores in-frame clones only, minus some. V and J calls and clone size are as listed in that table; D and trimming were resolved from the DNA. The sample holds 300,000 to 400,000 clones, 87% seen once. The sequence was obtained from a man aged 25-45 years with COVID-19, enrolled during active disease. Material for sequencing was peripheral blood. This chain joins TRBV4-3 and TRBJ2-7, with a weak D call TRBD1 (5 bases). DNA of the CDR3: TGCGCCAGCAGCCAAGATCTGTATAGGACACCGAACTACGAGCAGTACTTC. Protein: CASSQDLYRTPNYEQYF.